These T cell receptor beta chains were read from a single sample in a study of CD8 T cells in ankylosing spondylitis. In TCRdb, the 5' RACE reads were re-called with MiXCR into one record per CDR3 protein. The sample holds about 240,000 distinct CDR3 sequences, less than 10% seen once. The sequenced sample was blood, either unsorted or a sorted T cell fraction (not recorded which). Source of these receptors: a male donor with ankylosing spondylitis or in good health (not recorded which). Each CDR3 is given with its conserved first and last residue. Fields, in order: D gene, J gene, clone size, V gene, CDR3 protein, CDR3 DNA. The D gene is left open where the match is weak. Some rows have no size entry. The others give once, few or many, or a class for an expanded clone.

D gene: -; J gene: TRBJ1-3; clone size: -; V gene: TRBV19; CDR3 protein: CASSMTVTTSGNTIYF; CDR3 DNA: TGTGCCAGTAGTATGACAGTCACTACCTCTGGAAACACCATATATTTT
D gene: -; J gene: TRBJ2-1; clone size: few; V gene: TRBV20-1; CDR3 protein: CSAIMGYKDEQFF; CDR3 DNA: TGCAGTGCTATCATGGGCTATAAAGATGAGCAGTTCTTC
D gene: TRBD2; J gene: TRBJ2-1; clone size: few; V gene: TRBV5-1; CDR3 protein: CASSEGSGGRDEQFF; CDR3 DNA: TGCGCCAGCAGCGAGGGAAGCGGGGGGCGGGATGAGCAGTTCTTC
D gene: -; J gene: TRBJ1-4; clone size: many; V gene: TRBV10-3; CDR3 protein: CATRDGTTNEKLFF; CDR3 DNA: TGTGCCACCAGGGACGGAACAACTAATGAAAAACTGTTTTTT
D gene: TRBD2; J gene: TRBJ2-7; clone size: many; V gene: TRBV20-1; CDR3 protein: CSATSGDSSYEQYF; CDR3 DNA: TGCAGTGCAACTAGCGGGGATTCCTCCTACGAGCAGTACTTC
D gene: TRBD1; J gene: TRBJ2-7; clone size: many; V gene: TRBV4-1; CDR3 protein: CASSRDRDPSYEQYF; CDR3 DNA: TGCGCCAGCAGCCGGGACAGGGACCCATCCTACGAGCAGTACTTC
D gene: -; J gene: TRBJ2-3; clone size: many; V gene: TRBV7-9; CDR3 protein: CATQGTILKSTDTQYF; CDR3 DNA: TGTGCCACTCAGGGGACGATTCTCAAGTCCACAGATACGCAGTATTTT
D gene: TRBD2; J gene: TRBJ2-1; clone size: few; V gene: TRBV3-1; CDR3 protein: CASSPPTSGPSYNEQFF; CDR3 DNA: TGTGCCAGCAGCCCCCCCACTAGCGGGCCCTCCTACAATGAGCAGTTCTTC
D gene: -; J gene: TRBJ2-1; clone size: many; V gene: TRBV20-1; CDR3 protein: CSAPLPGLRRNEQFF; CDR3 DNA: TGCAGTGCCCCCCTTCCGGGACTGCGTCGCAATGAGCAGTTCTTC
D gene: -; J gene: TRBJ2-2; clone size: many; V gene: TRBV3-1; CDR3 protein: CASSQGWTGELFF; CDR3 DNA: TGTGCCAGCAGCCAAGGGTGGACCGGGGAGCTGTTTTTT
D gene: -; J gene: TRBJ2-2; clone size: many; V gene: TRBV11-2; CDR3 protein: CASSLDQRLNTGELFF; CDR3 DNA: TGTGCCAGCAGCTTAGACCAGCGGTTGAACACCGGGGAGCTGTTTTTT
D gene: -; J gene: TRBJ2-5; clone size: many; V gene: TRBV12-3/TRBV12-4; CDR3 protein: CASSPSGKETQYF; CDR3 DNA: TGTGCCAGCAGCCCTTCGGGGAAAGAGACCCAGTACTTC
D gene: -; J gene: TRBJ2-7; clone size: many; V gene: TRBV5-6; CDR3 protein: CASSLPGVHEQYF; CDR3 DNA: TGTGCCAGCAGCCTCCCAGGGGTACACGAGCAGTACTTC
D gene: -; J gene: TRBJ1-1; clone size: many; V gene: TRBV30; CDR3 protein: CAWSVYGGTEAFF; CDR3 DNA: TGTGCCTGGAGTGTCTATGGTGGCACTGAAGCTTTCTTT
D gene: -; J gene: TRBJ2-1; clone size: many; V gene: TRBV6-2/TRBV6-3; CDR3 protein: CASARINEQFF; CDR3 DNA: TGTGCCAGCGCGCGCATCAATGAGCAGTTCTTC
D gene: TRBD1; J gene: TRBJ2-1; clone size: -; V gene: TRBV4-3; CDR3 protein: CASSRDRVSYNEQFF; CDR3 DNA: TGCGCCAGCAGCCGGGACAGGGTATCCTACAATGAGCAGTTCTTC